Listed below are T cell receptor beta chains from one sample, sequenced in a study of blood T cell repertoires in COVID-19. The table came from immunoSEQ multiplex PCR; TCRdb's copy has only in-frame clones and leaves some out. The sample lists 350,000 to 450,000 clones, 89% occurring once. The sequencing input was peripheral blood. The source is a man between 35 and 55 years old with acute or convalescent COVID-19. Both conserved end residues are part of each CDR3. The size field is filled for only some rows; it gives once, few, many or a size class.

CDR3 protein: CASSQGRGREAEKLFF; V gene: TRBV4-3; J gene: TRBJ1-4; clone size: .
CDR3 protein: CASTRSSYEQYF; V gene: TRBV28; J gene: TRBJ2-7; clone size: .
CDR3 protein: CASSSDYEQYF; V gene: TRBV9; J gene: TRBJ2-7; clone size: .
CDR3 protein: CASSLTDGLNTEAFF; V gene: TRBV7-6; J gene: TRBJ1-1; clone size: .
CDR3 protein: CASSLNRANYGYTF; V gene: TRBV7-2; J gene: TRBJ1-2; clone size: .
CDR3 protein: CASRYRWGDNEKLFF; V gene: TRBV6-5; J gene: TRBJ1-4; clone size: .
CDR3 protein: CASTSYGYTF; V gene: TRBV7-3; J gene: TRBJ1-2; clone size: .
CDR3 protein: CASRFRSGELFF; V gene: TRBV7-9; J gene: TRBJ2-2; clone size: .
CDR3 protein: CASSSIGAGRYEQYF; V gene: TRBV28; J gene: TRBJ2-7; clone size: .
CDR3 protein: CATSDLAGYEQYF; V gene: TRBV24-1; J gene: TRBJ2-7; clone size: .
CDR3 protein: CASSRTGVGYTF; V gene: TRBV6-5; J gene: TRBJ1-2; clone size: .
CDR3 protein: CAISEGQGTAGETQYF; V gene: TRBV10-3; J gene: TRBJ2-5; clone size: .
CDR3 protein: CASSRLRLARDRVRTEAFF; V gene: TRBV19; J gene: TRBJ1-1; clone size: .
CDR3 protein: CASSHLDRGYGYTF; V gene: TRBV3-1/TRBV3-2; J gene: TRBJ1-2; clone size: .
CDR3 protein: CASKFGASTDTQYF; V gene: TRBV19; J gene: TRBJ2-3; clone size: once